The following is a T cell receptor (beta chain) sequence with its context. Its specificity is not known. TCRdb reprocessed the 5' RACE reads and reports one entry per CDR3 protein, with no DNA. Its listing shows some 200,000 distinct CDR3 sequences. This specimen belongs to a study of monozygotic twins with inflammatory bowel disease. General observations from the study: No separation of different T cell subtypes was possible.

This CDR3 spans 14 amino acids. Germline V gene lookup returns CDR1 SGHTA and CDR2 FQGNSA. The material sequenced was blood. V usage is TRBV7-2 and J usage is TRBJ2-2; the D gene TCRdb calls, TRBD1, cannot be checked with no DNA. The source is a human donor with ulcerative colitis or Crohn's disease, or a healthy co-twin of an affected twin (not recorded which). CDR3 amino acids: CASSPQDLTGELFF.